This T cell receptor (beta chain) was obtained from a study of liver allograft versus peripheral blood T cells. In the study overall: Within transplanted livers, the T cell receptor repertoires were examined and compared against the repertoires present in the peripheral blood of liver transplant recipients.

A word on this clonotype: Its target is unknown.

Study-level findings and limits: Repertoires of T cell receptors in liver allografts reportedly differed from peripheral blood repertoires.

Trimming left V 1 base short and J 1 base short, with 7 bases between. The CDR3 extends over 14 amino acids. Using its own MiXCR run on the reads, TCRdb lists one record per CDR3 protein. The repertoire holds about 9,100 distinct CDR3 sequences, with about a fifth as singletons. This TCR came from a human patient who had a liver transplant. Some T cells may have come from the graft donor. The rearrangement links TRBV12-3 or TRBV12-4 to TRBJ2-5, with D possibly matching TRBD2 (5 bases). The DNA for the CDR3 is TGTGCCAGCAGTTTAGGCCGGGGCCAAGAGACCCAGTACTTC. Translating it yields CASSLGRGQETQYF.